A single TCR beta chain is shown here with its context. Cell sorting via CD45RO/CCR7/CD25/CD127/CD95/CD27 was performed to obtain CD4+ naive, central memory, regulatory and stem cell-like memory cells. This record belongs to a study of beta chain features in type 1 diabetes. TCRB transcripts that were expressed got sequenced, as all of the isolated RNA had been reverse transcribed. The assay was immunoSEQ multiplex PCR, and TCRdb's table has in-frame clones only and misses some. The sample has more than 300,000 clones, 7% to 9% seen once. Trimming cost V 0 bases and J 2 bases; bases outside gene matches: 6. The CDR3 length is 17 residues. Per germline, CDR1 LGHNA and CDR2 YSLEER.

The clonotype was recovered from a woman aged 18-29 years in good health. The sequenced sample consisted of central memory CD4+ T cells from blood. V usage is TRBV4-3 and J usage is TRBJ2-3; 9 bases are a match to TRBD2. In DNA form, the CDR3 reads TGCGCCAGCAGCCAAGACGCGGGGGGGTTTAACACAGATACGCAGTATTTT. This sequence encodes CASSQDAGGFNTDTQYF.